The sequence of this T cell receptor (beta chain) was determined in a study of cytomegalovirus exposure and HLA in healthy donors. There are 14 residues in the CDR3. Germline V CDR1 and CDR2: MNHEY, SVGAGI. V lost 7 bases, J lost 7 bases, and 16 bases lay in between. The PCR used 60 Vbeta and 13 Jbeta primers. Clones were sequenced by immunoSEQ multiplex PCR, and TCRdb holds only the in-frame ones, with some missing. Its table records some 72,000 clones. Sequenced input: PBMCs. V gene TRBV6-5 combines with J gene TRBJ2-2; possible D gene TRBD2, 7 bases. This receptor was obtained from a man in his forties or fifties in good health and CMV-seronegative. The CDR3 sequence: CASTRGGGIGELFF. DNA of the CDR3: TGTGCCAGCACCAGGGGCGGGGGCATCGGGGAGCTGTTTTTT.